Below are 30 T cell receptor beta chains sequenced from a single sample in a study of T-cell memory formation after mild COVID-19. In TCRdb, the 5' RACE reads were re-called with MiXCR into one record per CDR3 protein. The repertoire holds some 150,000 distinct CDR3 sequences, with 15% to 20% as singletons. Specimen: PBMCs or a T cell subset sorted from them (not recorded which). The receptors originated from an adult woman who had mild COVID-19 (a few samples of this study predate the infection). Cell type and time point are not known.

This chain links TRBV7-2 with TRBJ2-1, with 8 bases matching TRBD1. V lost 5 bases, J lost 7 bases, and 4 bases stayed unmatched. The CDR3 runs 13 residues. The germline V gene encodes CDR1 SGHTA and CDR2 FQGNSA. DNA of the CDR3: TGTGCCAGCAGCCCGAGGACAGGGAATGAGCAGTTCTTC. The encoded protein is CASSPRTGNEQFF.

This sequence joins TRBV10-3 and TRBJ2-7; TRBD1 aligns across 7 bases. V lost 2 bases and J lost 5; bases outside the gene matches: 6. There are 14 residues in the CDR3. Germline CDR1 ENHRY, CDR2 SYGVKD. Here the CDR3 reads CAISEPGGINEQYF. The CDR3 DNA is TGTGCCATCAGTGAGCCAGGGGGAATCAACGAGCAGTACTTC.

V usage is TRBV7-2 and J usage is TRBJ1-1; 8 bases are a match to TRBD1. V lost 6 bases and J lost 5; bases outside the gene matches: 5. This CDR3 spans 13 amino acids. Germline V lookup: CDR1 SGHTA, CDR2 FQGNSA. The CDR3: CASSQGAGTEAFF. Here the CDR3 DNA reads TGTGCCAGCAGTCAGGGGGCTGGTACTGAAGCTTTCTTT. Full variable domain (rest looked up from reference TRBV7-2 and TRBJ1-1): GAGVSQSPSNKVTEKGKDVELRCDPISGHTALYWYRQSLGQGLEFLIYFQGNSAPDKSGLPSDRFSAERTGGSVSTLTIQRTQQEDSAVYLCASSQGAGTEAFFGQGTRLTVV.

This clonotype was detected a few times. The rearrangement uses TRBV7-2 and TRBJ1-3, with 8 bases identical to TRBD1. Germline V CDR1 and CDR2: SGHTA, FQGNSA. V was pared by 4 bases and J by 3 bases, with 5 bases of the junction left unmatched. CDR3 size: 15 residues. The CDR3 is CASSSQGGGGNTIYF. DNA of the CDR3: TGTGCCAGCAGCTCACAGGGGGGTGGTGGAAACACCATATATTTT.

There are a few counts of this clonotype. The chain carries TRBV24-1 and TRBJ2-7, with D possibly TRBD1 on 5 matching bases. Deletions cut 4 bases from V and 5 bases from J, with 17 bases between. CDR1 is KGHDR, CDR2 SFDVKD, per germline. The CDR3 extends over 15 amino acids. CDR3 bases: TGTGCCACCAGTGACTCTCGGACCAGGGTGGACGAGCAGTACTTC. Amino acids: CATSDSRTRVDEQYF.

The sample holds many counts of this clonotype. The junction departs from the called germline gene at one end, perhaps through a read error. V gene TRBV4-3 combines with J gene TRBJ2-2, with 7 nucleotides matching TRBD2. The CDR3 loop spans 15 amino acids. Germline values: CDR1 LGHNA, CDR2 YSLEER. For the CDR3, the DNA is TGCGCCAGCAGGCAAGCCAGCGGGGACACCGGGGAGCTGTTTTTT. As protein: CASRQASGDTGELFF.

The chain has TRBV12-3 or TRBV12-4 and TRBJ2-3, with D possibly being TRBD1 (6 bases). V lost 7 bases and J lost 5, with 19 bases in between. The CDR3 is 15 amino acids. For the CDR3, the DNA is TGTGCCAGCACCCGAGCAGGACAGTTCGGAGATACGCAGTATTTT. It is translated as CASTRAGQFGDTQYF.

The CDR3 spells CASREAEDTSYEQYF. CDR3 bases: TGTGCCAGCCGAGAAGCGGAGGACACATCCTACGAGCAGTACTTC. The chain employs TRBV7-9 and TRBJ2-7; D assignment may be TRBD1 or TRBD2 (5 bases each). The CDR3 covers 15 residues. Looked up from germline, CDR1 is SEHNR and CDR2 is FQNEAQ (reference sequence). Trimming removed 8 bases at V and 1 base at J, with 18 bases between. Drawing the rest from reference TRBV7-9 and TRBJ2-7, the complete variable domain is DTGVSQNPRHKITKRGQNVTFRCDPISEHNRLYWYRQTLGQGPEFLTYFQNEAQLEKSRLLSDRFSAERPKGSFSTLEIQRTEQGDSAMYLCASREAEDTSYEQYFGPGTRLTVT.

This clonotype was seen at least ten times. V is TRBV5-6 and J is TRBJ2-1; 8 bases align to TRBD1. The ends lost 0 bases at V and 1 base at J; junction bases unmatched: 6. This CDR3 region has 17 residues. Germline V gene sequence: CDR1 SGHDT, CDR2 YYEEEE. The CDR3 DNA is TGTGCCAGCAGCTTGGGGGTTAGACAGGGGTCCTACAATGAGCAGTTCTTC. It encodes CASSLGVRQGSYNEQFF.

This clonotype was seen many times. V is TRBV4-3 and J is TRBJ2-1, with D perhaps TRBD1 (6 bases). Germline V gene sequence: CDR1 LGHNA, CDR2 YSLEER. The germline V and J ends were trimmed by 1 base and 4 bases, with 14 bases remaining between them. The CDR3 totals 16 residues. In DNA form, the CDR3 reads TGCGCCAGCAGCCAAGGTTTCAGGGGAATGTACAATGAGCAGTTCTTC. Translation: CASSQGFRGMYNEQFF.

In this sample, this clonotype turned up a few times. This chain connects TRBV7-9 to TRBJ2-1; 13 bases line up with TRBD2. J gave up 7 bases and V 3 bases, and 9 bases lay outside the gene matches. CDR3 length: 17 residues. The germline CDR1 and CDR2 sequences are SEHNR and FQNEAQ (reference sequence). The chain's CDR3 is CASSFTSGGATQNEQFF. The DNA for the CDR3 is TGTGCCAGCAGCTTCACTAGCGGGGGGGCAACTCAAAATGAGCAGTTCTTC.

The chain uses TRBV19 and TRBJ2-7; tentatively, D is TRBD2 (5 bases). This CDR3 is 14 amino acids long. CDR1 and CDR2 from the germline V gene are LNHDA and SQIVND (reference sequence). V lost 7 bases and J lost 1, with 14 bases in between. The CDR3: CASNPGGGSYEQYF. CDR3 in DNA: TGTGCCAGTAACCCTGGTGGAGGATCCTACGAGCAGTACTTC.

The V gene is TRBV2, the J gene TRBJ2-7; D perhaps matches TRBD2 (5 bases). The germline gives CDR1 SNHLY, CDR2 FYNNEI. V lost 4 bases and J lost 0, with 19 bases in between. The CDR3 length is 17 residues. The CDR3 nucleotides read TGTGCCAGCAGTGGTCTTCGGGGTAGCATGGTCTCCTACGAGCAGTACTTC. Protein sequence: CASSGLRGSMVSYEQYF.

The chain is built from TRBV12-5 and TRBJ2-5, with 9 bases identical to TRBD1. The CDR3 extends over 17 amino acids. Trimming cost V 1 base and J 4 bases; bases outside gene matches: 10. In germline, CDR1 is LGHNT, CDR2 FRNRAP. The CDR3 here is CASGLAAGTGSSETQYF. In DNA, the CDR3 is TGTGCTAGTGGTTTGGCAGCGGGGACAGGGTCGTCAGAGACCCAGTACTTC.

The V and J genes are TRBV12-3 or TRBV12-4 and TRBJ2-7; possible D gene TRBD1, 6 bases. Trimming shortened V by 5 bases and J by 1 base, and 9 bases separated the two germline ends. The CDR3 runs 13 residues. CDR3 in amino acids: CASSTGQSYEQYF. CDR3 bases: TGTGCCAGCAGTACAGGACAGTCCTACGAGCAGTACTTC.

A few counts support this clonotype. The junction and the germline gene differ at one end; a read error may be behind it. J is TRBJ1-1 and V is TRBV5-1; D not resolved. Germline CDR1 reads SGHRS; CDR2 reads YFSETQ. The CDR3 runs 13 residues. The CDR3 spells CASSLQMNTEAFF. The CDR3 nucleotides read TGTGCCAGCAGCTTACAGATGAACACTGAAGCTTTCTTT.

This clonotype was detected many times. The chain links TRBV6-5 to TRBJ2-7, with 8 bases matching TRBD1. The germline V gene has CDR1 MNHEY and CDR2 SVGAGI. V was pared by 1 base and J by 5 bases, with 4 bases of the junction left unmatched. The CDR3 has 14 residues. The CDR3 here is CASSYYRTGHEQYF. The CDR3 DNA is TGTGCCAGCAGTTACTATCGGACAGGGCACGAGCAGTACTTC.

This clonotype was seen more than once but under ten times. The chain combines TRBV24-1 with TRBJ2-3; D might be TRBD2 (6 bases). Germline assignment: CDR1 KGHDR and CDR2 SFDVKD. Deletions cut 0 bases from V and 2 bases from J, with 8 bases between. The CDR3 loop spans 15 amino acids. In nucleotides, the CDR3 is TGTGCCACCAGTGATTTGCGGGAGTACACAGATACGCAGTATTTT. As protein: CATSDLREYTDTQYF.

This clonotype was seen only a few times. V usage is TRBV18 and J usage is TRBJ2-7; 10 bases fit TRBD1. Trimming at V came to 6 bases and at J to 6 bases, leaving 8 bases not matched to a gene. Germline V CDR1 and CDR2: KGHSH, LQKENI. The CDR3 sequence is 14 residues long. The CDR3 spells CASSVVGQGSEQYF. In DNA, the CDR3 is TGTGCCAGCTCGGTGGTGGGACAGGGGTCCGAGCAGTACTTC.

The chain links TRBV6-6 to TRBJ2-1; possibly TRBD1 or TRBD2 for D (5 bases each). V lost 8 bases, J lost 5 bases, and 16 bases lay in between. The germline V gene encodes CDR1 MNHNY and CDR2 SVGAGI (reference sequence). The CDR3 runs 14 residues. The CDR3, as DNA: TGTGCCAGCCATCCCGGGACGATCCACAATGAGCAGTTCTTC. Protein product: CASHPGTIHNEQFF.

A few counts support this clonotype. This rearrangement joins TRBV5-1 to TRBJ2-7; 8 bases are shared with TRBD1. The CDR3 totals 15 residues. Germline V gene sequence: CDR1 SGHRS, CDR2 YFSETQ. Germline trimming cut 4 bases from V and 2 bases from J; bases unmatched to any gene: 8. The CDR3 bases are TGCGCCAGCAGCCCTCGGACAGGGACTGCCTACGAGCAGTACTTC. This codes for CASSPRTGTAYEQYF.

This clonotype was counted between two and nine times. The genes are TRBV20-1 and TRBJ2-1; possibly TRBD2 for D (6 bases). The CDR3 has 14 residues. V was pared by 6 bases and J by 6 bases, with 18 bases between. The V gene's germline CDR1 is DFQATT and CDR2 SNEGSKA (reference sequence). The CDR3 DNA reads TGCAGTGCCACCCGACTAGGAGCAAGCAATGAGCAGTTCTTC. It encodes CSATRLGASNEQFF.

This clonotype has just a few counts. The chain couples TRBV3-1 to TRBJ2-1; D is ambiguous. Germline-derived CDR1 and CDR2 are LGHDT and YNNKEL (reference sequence). Trimming stripped 3 bases from V and 0 bases from J, with 12 bases between. CDR3 length: 16 residues. This CDR3 reads CASSQGIGRSYNEQFF. The CDR3 DNA reads TGTGCCAGCAGCCAGGGTATTGGGCGCTCCTACAATGAGCAGTTCTTC.

The genes are TRBV7-2 and TRBJ1-1; the match to TRBD1 covers 7 bases. V trimming: 5 bases; J trimming: 1 base; junction bases outside the gene matches: 4. The CDR3 runs to 14 residues. Germline-derived CDR1 and CDR2 are SGHTA and FQGNSA. The CDR3 loop is CASSTRGRNTEAFF. CDR3 coding DNA: TGTGCCAGCAGCACCAGGGGGAGGAACACTGAAGCTTTCTTT.

The CDR3 coding sequence is TGCAGCGTTGGTCAGCAAGAGACCCAGTACTTC. Protein sequence: CSVGQQETQYF. V gene TRBV29-1 combines with J gene TRBJ2-5; the D is unclear. The CDR3 loop spans 11 amino acids. Germline V gene data show CDR1 as SQVTM and CDR2 as ANQGSEA. V was shortened by 4 bases and J by 2 bases, with 5 bases between the two germline ends.

This chain joins TRBV6-5 and TRBJ2-7; 9 bases map to TRBD2. Germline CDR1 MNHEY, CDR2 SVGAGI. The CDR3 consists of 14 residues. V gave up 6 bases and J gave up 2 bases; unmatched junction bases: 5. The CDR3 DNA follows: TGTGCCAGCAGCCGACTAGCGGTAACCTACGAGCAGTACTTC. Its protein is CASSRLAVTYEQYF.

V is TRBV19 and J is TRBJ2-7; D is possibly TRBD2 (5 bases). Germline V gene data show CDR1 as LNHDA and CDR2 as SQIVND (reference sequence). The CDR3 contains 13 residues. Trimming removed 3 bases from V and 5 bases from J, with 11 bases in between. The chain's CDR3 is CASSIGKWNEQYF. As DNA, the CDR3 is TGTGCCAGTAGTATCGGGAAGTGGAACGAGCAGTACTTC.

The genes are TRBV28 and TRBJ2-7, with 7 nucleotides matching TRBD1. The germline V gene has CDR1 MDHEN and CDR2 SYDVKM. After removal of 8 bases from V and 2 bases from J, the junction contained 6 bases not matched to a gene. This CDR3 is built from 13 residues. Here the CDR3 reads CASLDRNTYEQYF. CDR3 sequence (DNA): TGTGCCAGCCTGGACAGGAATACCTACGAGCAGTACTTC.

This chain uses TRBV6-1 with TRBJ1-2; the D is unclear. CDR3 size: 13 residues. V was pared by 0 bases and J by 3 bases, with 5 bases between. Germline V lookup: CDR1 MNHNS, CDR2 SASEGT. The DNA for the CDR3 is TGTGCCAGCAGTGAAGCGAACGACTATGGCTACACCTTC. Encoded protein: CASSEANDYGYTF.

This clonotype was observed a handful of times. This chain connects TRBV19 to TRBJ2-7; 12 bases line up with TRBD2. With 10 bases clipped from V and 4 bases from J, the junction kept 8 bases outside the gene matches. CDR3 size: 14 residues. Germline assignment: CDR1 LNHDA and CDR2 SQIVND (reference sequence). DNA for the CDR3: TGTGCCACGAAGCGGACTAGCGGGGATTACGAGCAGTACTTC. Encoded protein: CATKRTSGDYEQYF.